This T cell receptor beta chain was sequenced in a study of human T cells and chemical hapten exposure. Overall study results and limits: Significantly greater numbers of large CDR3 similarity clusters came from expanded TCRs than from controls. TCRs above 1 in 1000 frequency stayed constant with DPC sensitization.

This clonotype was counted a few times. Its antigen remains unidentified. Indicated time point: pre-sensitization, week 0. Treatment indicated: therapeutic diphenylcyclopropenone sensitization with weekly scalp DPC. TCRdb used MiXCR to reprocess the RACE reads, holding one entry per CDR3 protein. The sample shows over 300,000 distinct CDR3 sequences, approximately 5% of them seen only once. The V gene's germline CDR1 is SGHRS and CDR2 YFSETQ. The CDR3 has 12 residues. The V end was cut by 3 bases, the J end by 11 bases, with 11 bases between. The starting material was whole blood, obtained in connection with sensitization to the hapten diphenylcyclopropenone (DPC). The chain has TRBV5-1 and TRBJ1-4; possible D gene TRBD1, 5 bases. The TCR originated in a woman between 45 and 60 years old with alopecia areata. Some clones in this sample may be carry-over from other donors' samples. This CDR3 is CASSSGEGKLFF. Here the CDR3 DNA reads TGCGCCAGCAGCTCCGGGGAGGGGAAACTGTTTTTT. The complete variable domain, with remaining parts taken from reference TRBV5-1 and TRBJ1-4, reads KAGVTQTPRYLIKTRGQQVTLSCSPISGHRSVSWYQQTPGQGLQFLFEYFSETQRNKGNFPGRFSGRQFSNSRSEMNVSTLELGDSALYLCASSSGEGKLFFGSGTQLSVL.